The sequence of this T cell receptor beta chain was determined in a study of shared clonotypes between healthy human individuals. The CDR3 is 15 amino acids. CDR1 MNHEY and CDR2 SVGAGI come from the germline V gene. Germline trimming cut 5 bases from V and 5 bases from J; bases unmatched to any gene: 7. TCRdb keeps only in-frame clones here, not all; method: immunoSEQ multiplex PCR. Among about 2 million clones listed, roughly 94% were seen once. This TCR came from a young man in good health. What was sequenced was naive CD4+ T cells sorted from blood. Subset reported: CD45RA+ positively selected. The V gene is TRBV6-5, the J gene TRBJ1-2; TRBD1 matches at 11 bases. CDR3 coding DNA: TGTGCCAGCAGTAGGACAGGGGGCTCTCTTTATGGCTACACCTTC. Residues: CASSRTGGSLYGYTF.